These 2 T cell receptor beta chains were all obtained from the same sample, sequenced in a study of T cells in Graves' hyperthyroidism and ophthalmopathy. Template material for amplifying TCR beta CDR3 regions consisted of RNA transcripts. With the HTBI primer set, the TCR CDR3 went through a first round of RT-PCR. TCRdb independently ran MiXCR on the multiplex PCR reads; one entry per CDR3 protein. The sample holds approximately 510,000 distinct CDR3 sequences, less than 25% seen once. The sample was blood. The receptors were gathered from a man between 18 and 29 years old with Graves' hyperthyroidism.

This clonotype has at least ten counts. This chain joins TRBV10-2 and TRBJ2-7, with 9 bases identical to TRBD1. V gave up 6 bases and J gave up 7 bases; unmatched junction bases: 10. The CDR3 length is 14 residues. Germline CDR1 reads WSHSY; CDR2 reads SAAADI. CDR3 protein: CASSWDRVREEQYF. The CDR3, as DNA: TGCGCCAGCAGCTGGGACAGGGTGCGAGAAGAGCAGTACTTC.

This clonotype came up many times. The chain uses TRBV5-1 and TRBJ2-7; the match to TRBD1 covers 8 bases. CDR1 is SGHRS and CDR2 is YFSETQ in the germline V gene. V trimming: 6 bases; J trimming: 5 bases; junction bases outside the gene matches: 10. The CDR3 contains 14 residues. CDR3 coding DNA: TGCGCCAGCAATCCCACCGGGACAGGACACGAGCAGTACTTC. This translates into CASNPTGTGHEQYF.